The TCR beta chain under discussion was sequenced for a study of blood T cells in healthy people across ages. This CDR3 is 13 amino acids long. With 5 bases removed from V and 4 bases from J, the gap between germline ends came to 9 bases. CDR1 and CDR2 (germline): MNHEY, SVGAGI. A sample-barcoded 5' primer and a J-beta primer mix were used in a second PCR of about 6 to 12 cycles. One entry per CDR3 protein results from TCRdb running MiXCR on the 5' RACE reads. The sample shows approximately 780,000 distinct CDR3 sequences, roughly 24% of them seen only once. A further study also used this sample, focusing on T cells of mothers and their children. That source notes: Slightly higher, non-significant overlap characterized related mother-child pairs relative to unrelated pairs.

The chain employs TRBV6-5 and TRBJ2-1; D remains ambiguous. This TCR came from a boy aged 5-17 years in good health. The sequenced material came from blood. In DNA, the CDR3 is TGTGCCAGCAGTCATCGACCATACAATGAGCAGTTCTTC. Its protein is CASSHRPYNEQFF.